The 5 T cell receptor beta chains below were found in one sample sequenced in a study of blood T cell repertoires in COVID-19. Assay used: immunoSEQ multiplex PCR; TCRdb lists only in-frame clones, some missing. The table has roughly 200,000 clones, 70% to 90% seen once; the top ten hold roughly 5%. Material: peripheral blood. The receptors shown here come from a woman older than 75 with acute or convalescent COVID-19.

The chain combines TRBV18 with TRBJ2-7; 7 bases agree with TRBD1. The CDR3 is 14 amino acids. Germline V gene sequence: CDR1 KGHSH, CDR2 LQKENI. V shed 4 bases, J shed 6 bases, and the junction held 9 bases outside the gene matches. The CDR3 region has the DNA TGTGCCAGCTCACTGCCGGGACAGCTCTTCGAGCAGTACTTC. Protein: CASSLPGQLFEQYF.

The chain has TRBV5-8 and TRBJ1-2; TRBD1 might be the D (5 bases). Germline-derived CDR1 and CDR2 are SGHTS and YDEGEE. The CDR3 is 14 amino acids. V was shortened by 0 bases and J by 14 bases, with 20 bases between the two germline ends. The CDR3 bases are TGTGCCAGCAGCTTGGCACCCATCAGGGTATCGGAAACCTTC. Translation gives CASSLAPIRVSETF.

This chain connects TRBV29-1 to TRBJ1-1; D is ambiguous. V lost 4 bases and J lost 0, with 9 bases in between. Germline V gives CDR1 SQVTM, CDR2 ANQGSEA. This CDR3 is built from 13 residues. CDR3 DNA: TGCAGCGTTGTTCGCGTTATGAACACTGAAGCTTTCTTT. It encodes CSVVRVMNTEAFF.

DNA of the CDR3: TGTGCCACCAGCAGCCCCCTTGCTAGCGGGAGGTCATTGAGACCCTACGAGCAGTACTTC. Amino acid sequence: CATSSPLASGRSLRPYEQYF. The chain carries TRBV15 and TRBJ2-7; the match to TRBD2 covers 11 bases. Trimming at V came to 3 bases and at J to 2 bases, leaving 18 bases not matched to a gene. The CDR3 sequence is 20 residues long. Germline V gene sequence: CDR1 LNHNV, CDR2 YYDKDF (reference sequence).

The chain employs TRBV11-2 and TRBJ2-7, with 7 bases fitting TRBD2. This CDR3 has 15 residues. Germline CDR1 reads SGHAT; CDR2 reads FQNNGV. After removal of 5 bases from V and 3 bases from J, the junction contained 10 bases not matched to a gene. In nucleotides, the CDR3 is TGTGCCAGCAGCCGGGGGGTCGTATCACTCTACGAGCAGTACTTC. It specifies CASSRGVVSLYEQYF.